This TCR beta chain was observed in a study of blood T cell repertoires in COVID-19. Seattle's cohort entered during active infection and was followed longitudinally. The data were produced by immunoSEQ multiplex PCR, yet TCRdb's version contains in-frame clones alone and is incomplete. The sample lists roughly 380,000 clones; 89% were seen once. With 9 bases removed from V and 6 bases from J, the gap between germline ends came to 11 bases. The CDR3 loop spans 11 amino acids. The V gene's germline CDR1 is SNHLY and CDR2 FYNNEI. The origin of this receptor is a woman aged 60-70 years with COVID-19, enrolled during active disease. The chain links TRBV2 to TRBJ1-2; D is perhaps TRBD1 (6 bases). Source material: peripheral blood. The CDR3 DNA reads TGTGCCAGGGGGGGGCACAATGGCTACACCTTC. Translating gives CARGGHNGYTF.